The sequence of this TCR beta chain was determined in a study of T cell repertoires in cytomegalovirus infection. Overall study context: Public TCR beta signature analysis indicated the presence of both CMV infection and matching HLA type.

TCRdb ran MiXCR on the reads and lists one entry per CDR3 protein. This sample yields about 440,000 distinct CDR3 sequences, of which approximately 33% are seen a single time; roughly an eighth belongs to the top ten. The V gene end was trimmed by 5 bases and the J gene end by 6 bases; junction bases not matched to a gene: 10. CDR1 and CDR2 (germline): SGHTA, FQGNSA. The CDR3 runs to 15 residues. The chain has TRBV7-2 and TRBJ1-5; 7 positions match TRBD1. The source material was PBMCs. The source is a human donor in good health (CMV status not recorded). Some clones in this sample may be carry-over from other donors' samples. Here the CDR3 reads CASSLDGQEGQPQHF. DNA of the CDR3: TGTGCCAGCAGCCTCGATGGACAGGAGGGTCAGCCCCAGCATTTT.